Following are 8 T cell receptor beta chains from one sample sequenced in a study of T cell responses to AZD1222 COVID-19 vaccine. Data came from immunoSEQ multiplex PCR; TCRdb stores just in-frame clones and leaves some out. The table lists 96,000 or so clones, 70% to 90% of them singletons. The sample was peripheral blood, taken on day 0 of AZD1222 vaccination. The origin of the receptors is an adult in good health.

This clone is a singleton in its sample. The V and J genes are TRBV9 and TRBJ2-2; D is uncertain. The V and J ends lost 0 bases and 2 bases respectively, with 8 bases between them. Germline CDR1 and CDR2: SGDLS and YYNGEE. The CDR3 spans 15 residues. The CDR3 nucleotides read TGTGCCAGCAGCGTAGGAACTTATAACACCGGGGAGCTGTTTTTT. This gives the protein CASSVGTYNTGELFF.

This clone has only a few counts. The chain combines TRBV7-9 with TRBJ2-7, with D perhaps matching TRBD1 (6 bases). Trimming took off 0 bases at V and 9 bases at J, with 12 bases between the two ends. This CDR3 is built from 13 residues. From germline, CDR1 is SEHNR and CDR2 FQNEAQ (reference sequence). In nucleotides, the CDR3 is TGTGCCAGCAGCTTAGCGGTAACAGGGATGCAGTACTTC. This gives the protein CASSLAVTGMQYF. The full variable domain, with the rest looked up from reference TRBV7-9 and TRBJ2-7, is DTGVSQNPRHKITKRGQNVTFRCDPISEHNRLYWYRQTLGQGPEFLTYFQNEAQLEKSRLLSDRFSAERPKGSFSTLEIQRTEQGDSAMYLCASSLAVTGMQYFGPGTRLTVT.

The count of this clone is one. The chain uses TRBV4-1 and TRBJ1-3; 10 nucleotides line up with TRBD1. Germline V gene lookup returns CDR1 MGHRA and CDR2 YSYEKL. The trim removed 4 bases at V and 2 bases at J, leaving 5 bases unmatched. The CDR3 is 16 residues long. In DNA, the CDR3 is TGCGCCAGCAGCCGCCGGGACAGGGGAACTGGAAACACCATATATTTT. Translating gives CASSRRDRGTGNTIYF.

V is TRBV3-1 (or the pseudogene TRBV3-2) and J is TRBJ1-2; TRBD1 is a possible D gene (5 bases). Trimming took off 0 bases at V and 7 bases at J, with 15 bases between the two ends. The CDR3 is 15 amino acids. Per germline, CDR1 LGHDT and CDR2 YNNKEL (reference sequence). CDR3 loop: CASSQDVRVSIGYTF. The CDR3 DNA reads TGTGCCAGCAGCCAAGACGTCAGGGTCTCCATTGGCTACACCTTC.

The chain links TRBV5-1 to TRBJ2-1; D unresolved. The CDR3 runs to 13 residues. Per the germline V gene, CDR1 is SGHRS and CDR2 is YFSETQ. With 4 bases removed from V and 8 bases from J, the gap between germline ends came to 13 bases. In nucleotides, the CDR3 is TGCGCCAGCAGCCTGCAGGATTTGGATGAGCAGTTCTTC. Translated: CASSLQDLDEQFF.

Worth noting for this clone: One end of the junction does not line up with germline, which may come from a read error. The V call is TRBV7-7, the J call TRBJ2-5; 10 bases line up with TRBD2. This CDR3 contains 16 residues. CDR1 and CDR2 (germline): SSHAT, FNYEAQ (reference sequence). Written as DNA, the CDR3 is TGTGCTAGCAGCTTAGCCGCTAGCGGGGGCCAAGAGACCCAGTACTTC. Protein: CASSLAASGGQETQYF.

The chain joins TRBV19 to TRBJ1-1; D is ambiguous. V was clipped by 5 bases and J by 5 bases, with 15 bases between them. Germline CDR1 LNHDA, CDR2 SQIVND (reference sequence). This CDR3 is built from 14 residues. CDR3 loop: CASSPLGPRTEAFF. The CDR3 DNA follows: TGTGCCAGTAGTCCCCTTGGGCCGCGGACTGAAGCTTTCTTT.

The J gene is TRBJ2-7, the V gene TRBV15, with 8 positions matching TRBD1. This CDR3 comprises 15 residues. Germline trimming cut 0 bases from V and 3 bases from J; bases unmatched to any gene: 4. Germline V gives CDR1 LNHNV, CDR2 YYDKDF (reference sequence). The CDR3 spells CATSRERDRGYEQYF. The CDR3 bases are TGTGCCACCAGCAGAGAAAGAGACAGGGGCTACGAGCAGTACTTC.